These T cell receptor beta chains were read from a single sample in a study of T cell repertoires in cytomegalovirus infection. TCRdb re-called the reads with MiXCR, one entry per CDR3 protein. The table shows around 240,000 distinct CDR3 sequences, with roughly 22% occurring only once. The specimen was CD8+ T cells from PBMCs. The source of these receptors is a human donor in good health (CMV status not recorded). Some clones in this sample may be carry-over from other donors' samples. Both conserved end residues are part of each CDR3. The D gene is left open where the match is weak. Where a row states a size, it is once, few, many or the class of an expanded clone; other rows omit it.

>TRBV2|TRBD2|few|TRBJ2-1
CASSPPGGDNEQFF
TGTGCCAGCAGCCCCCCGGGGGGTGACAATGAGCAGTTCTTC
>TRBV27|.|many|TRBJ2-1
CASSLFSGWDEQFF
TGTGCCAGCAGTTTATTCTCCGGCTGGGACGAGCAGTTCTTC
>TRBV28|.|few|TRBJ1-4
CASSLYRVSEKLFF
TGTGCCAGCAGTTTATACAGGGTGTCTGAAAAACTGTTTTTT
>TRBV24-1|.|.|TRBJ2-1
CATSDLTVSLGNEQFF
TGTGCCACCAGTGATTTGACGGTTTCGCTGGGCAATGAGCAGTTCTTC
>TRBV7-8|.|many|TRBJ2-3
CASSLWGTLDTQYF
TGTGCCAGCAGCTTATGGGGGACTTTGGATACGCAGTATTTT
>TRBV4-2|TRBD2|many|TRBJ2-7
CASSQDFAGGEYEQYF
TGTGCCAGCAGCCAAGATTTCGCGGGGGGCGAATACGAGCAGTACTTC
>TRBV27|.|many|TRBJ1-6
CASSLGSANSPLHF
TGTGCCAGCTCCCTGGGGTCCGCAAATTCACCCCTCCACTTT
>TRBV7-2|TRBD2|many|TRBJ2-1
CASSLGSSGGANNEQFF
TGTGCCAGCAGCTTAGGCTCTAGCGGGGGGGCGAACAATGAGCAGTTCTTC
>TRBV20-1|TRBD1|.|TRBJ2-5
CSARYSTGQETQYF
TGCAGTGCTAGATACTCGACAGGGCAAGAGACCCAGTACTTC
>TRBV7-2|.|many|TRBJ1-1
CASSLKKLNTEAFF
TGTGCCAGCAGCTTGAAGAAGTTGAACACTGAAGCTTTCTTT
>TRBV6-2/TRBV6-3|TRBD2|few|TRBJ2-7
CASSYPASGAYEQYF
TGTGCCAGCAGTTATCCGGCTAGCGGAGCCTACGAGCAGTACTTC
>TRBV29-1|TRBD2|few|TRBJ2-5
CSVEDPRLAGDGETQYF
TGCAGCGTTGAAGACCCCCGACTAGCGGGAGATGGAGAGACCCAGTACTTC
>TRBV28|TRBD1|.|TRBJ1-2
CASSLNQGAQGYTF
TGTGCCAGCAGTTTAAATCAGGGGGCGCAGGGCTACACCTTC
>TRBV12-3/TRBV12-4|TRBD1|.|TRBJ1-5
CASSLWAQGRTPSNQPQHF
TGTGCCAGCAGTTTATGGGCACAGGGGCGAACTCCGAGCAATCAGCCCCAGCATTTT
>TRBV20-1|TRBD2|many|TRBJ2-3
CSASPGLAYDTQYF
TGCAGTGCTAGCCCGGGACTAGCGTACGATACGCAGTATTTT
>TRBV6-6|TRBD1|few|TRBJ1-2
CASSYGTGSDGYTF
TGTGCCAGCAGTTACGGGACAGGGTCGGATGGCTACACCTTC
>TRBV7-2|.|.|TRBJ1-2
CASSPGDNSNYGYTF
TGTGCCAGCAGCCCAGGCGACAACTCTAACTATGGCTACACCTTC
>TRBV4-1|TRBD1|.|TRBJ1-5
CASSQTTGKLNQPQHF
TGCGCCAGCAGCCAAACGACAGGGAAGTTAAATCAGCCCCAGCATTTT
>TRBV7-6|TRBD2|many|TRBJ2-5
CASSLELAGVVEETQYF
TGTGCCAGCAGCTTAGAACTAGCGGGGGTGGTCGAAGAGACCCAGTACTTC
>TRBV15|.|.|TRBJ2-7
CATGGDPYEQYF
TGTGCCACCGGCGGGGACCCCTACGAGCAGTACTTC
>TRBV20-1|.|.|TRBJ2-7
CSAPGLTGQVGEQYF
TGCAGTGCCCCTGGCCTCACAGGGCAGGTGGGCGAGCAGTACTTC
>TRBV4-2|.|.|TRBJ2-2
CASNQEFFEGQNTGELFF
TGTGCCAGCAACCAAGAATTTTTCGAGGGACAGAACACCGGGGAGCTGTTTTTT